Below, 8 T cell receptor beta chains from the same sample are listed, as sequenced in a study of blood T cell repertoires in COVID-19. TCRdb's copy holds only in-frame clones and misses some; the assay was immunoSEQ multiplex PCR. Of approximately 360,000 clones in the sample, roughly four fifths are singletons; the top ten hold over 4.5%. Sequenced: PBMCs or T cells enriched from blood (not recorded which). The receptors here all came from a woman in her fifties or sixties who had recovered from COVID-19.

This clone was seen only once. The gene calls are TRBV4-3 and TRBJ2-7; 8 nucleotides match TRBD1. Trimming cost V 3 bases and J 2 bases; bases outside gene matches: 6. CDR3 length: 15 amino acids. Germline CDR1 reads LGHNA; CDR2 reads YSLEER. Here the CDR3 reads CASSQTRQGTYEQYF. The CDR3 DNA is TGCGCCAGCAGCCAGACAAGACAGGGGACCTACGAGCAGTACTTC.

The V and J genes are TRBV5-1 and TRBJ1-3, with a weak D call TRBD1 (5 bases). The CDR3 covers 15 residues. Trimming cost V 2 bases and J 4 bases, with 13 bases left between them. Germline-derived CDR1 and CDR2 are SGHRS and YFSETQ. CDR3: CASSFTATAGNTIYF. CDR3 coding DNA: TGCGCCAGCAGCTTTACTGCGACAGCCGGAAACACCATATATTTT.

The chain's CDR3 is CASSPGTVYGNTEAFF. In DNA form, the CDR3 reads TGTGCCAGCAGCCCCGGGACAGTGTACGGGAACACTGAAGCTTTCTTT. The rearrangement links TRBV5-8 to TRBJ1-1; TRBD1 matches 7 bases. Germline loops: CDR1 SGHTS, CDR2 YDEGEE. This CDR3 region has 16 residues. The V segment lost 4 bases and the J segment 1 base; nucleotides outside the gene matches: 10. Full variable domain (missing parts from reference TRBV5-8 and TRBJ1-1): EAGVTQSPTHLIKTRGQQATLRCSPISGHTSVYWYQQALGLGLQFLLWYDEGEERNRGNFPPRFSGRQFPNYSSELNVNALELEDSALYLCASSPGTVYGNTEAFFGQGTRLTVV.

The J gene is TRBJ1-2, the V gene TRBV5-6; D not resolved. The V and J ends lost 4 bases and 3 bases respectively, with 16 bases between them. Germline values: CDR1 SGHDT, CDR2 YYEEEE. CDR3 length equals 15 residues. This CDR3 reads CASSPITGGYYGYTF. The CDR3 bases are TGTGCCAGCAGCCCCATAACTGGAGGGTACTATGGCTACACCTTC.

The chain couples TRBV7-3 to TRBJ2-2; TRBD1 matches at 7 bases. The CDR3 extends over 14 amino acids. The trim removed 5 bases at V and 5 bases at J, leaving 5 bases unmatched. The germline gives CDR1 SGHTA, CDR2 FQGTGA. CDR3 bases: TGTGCCAGCAGCCAAACAGGGGTAACCGGGGAGCTGTTTTTT. It codes for CASSQTGVTGELFF.

The chain recombines TRBV28 with TRBJ2-7, with 8 nucleotides matching TRBD2. The CDR3 sequence is 13 residues long. From germline, CDR1 is MDHEN and CDR2 SYDVKM. After removal of 6 bases from V and 3 bases from J, the junction contained 4 bases not matched to a gene. The CDR3 protein is CASSTRGGYEQYF. The DNA for the CDR3 is TGTGCCAGCAGCACCCGGGGGGGCTACGAGCAGTACTTC. The full variable domain, completed using reference TRBV28 and TRBJ2-7, is DVKVTQSSRYLVKRTGEKVFLECVQDMDHENMFWYRQDPGLGLRLIYFSYDVKMKEKGDIPEGYSVSREKKERFSLILESASTNQTSMYLCASSTRGGYEQYFGPGTRLTVT.

The genes are TRBV7-2 and TRBJ1-1; D uncertain. Trimming took 4 bases from V and 5 from J, leaving 17 bases between them. This CDR3 spans 15 amino acids. Germline V lookup: CDR1 SGHTA, CDR2 FQGNSA. The CDR3, as DNA: TGTGCCAGCAGCTCGAGAGCGGGCTTAGGGACTGAAGCTTTCTTT. Protein product: CASSSRAGLGTEAFF.

The chain joins TRBV9 to TRBJ2-7; possibly TRBD2 for D (5 bases). CDR1 and CDR2 (germline): SGDLS, YYNGEE. The CDR3 totals 14 residues. The ends were cut back, 5 bases at V and 5 bases at J, with 17 bases in the middle. CDR3 amino acids: CASSKTTYPDEQYF. The CDR3 nucleotides read TGTGCCAGCAGTAAGACTACATATCCGGACGAGCAGTACTTC.